One and the same sample provided the 17 T cell receptor beta chains below, sequenced in a study of blood T cells in healthy people across ages. A J-beta primer mix and a sample-barcoded 5' primer were used in a second PCR of roughly 7 to 12 cycles. TCRdb recomputed calls from the 5' RACE reads with MiXCR, one row per CDR3 protein. The sample has over a million distinct CDR3 sequences, approximately 39% seen once. The sample consisted of blood. Source of these receptors: a woman aged 18-29 years in good health.

The chain joins TRBV4-3 to TRBJ1-2; TRBD1 might be the D (5 bases). Germline values: CDR1 LGHNA, CDR2 YSLEER. Deletions cut 0 bases from V and 5 bases from J, with 16 bases between. The CDR3 length is 16 residues. The CDR3 region has the DNA TGCGCCAGCAGCCAAGACTGGGGCGAGGAAGTTTATGGCTACACCTTC. Encoded protein: CASSQDWGEEVYGYTF.

With respect to this clonotype: Germline is not matched at one junction end, which may reflect a read error. CDR3 bases: TGTGTCAGCAGGTATCAGGGTAACACTGAAGCTTTCTTT. Its protein product is CVSRYQGNTEAFF. The gene calls are TRBV6-6 and TRBJ1-1; tentative D call: TRBD1 (5 bases). From germline, CDR1 is MNHNY and CDR2 SVGAGI (reference sequence). The CDR3 spans 13 residues.

About this clonotype itself: At one boundary the junction diverges from the germline segment, which might be a read error. The genes are TRBV7-7 and TRBJ1-5; 7 nucleotides agree with TRBD1. The CDR3 spans 15 residues. Germline-derived CDR1 and CDR2 are SSHAT and FNYEAQ (reference sequence). Written as DNA, the CDR3 is TGTGCTAGCAGCAACGGGACAGCAAAATATCAGCCCCAGCATTTT. Its protein product is CASSNGTAKYQPQHF.

The rearrangement links TRBV6-6 to TRBJ1-3, with 9 bases lining up with TRBD1. Trimming at V came to 8 bases and at J to 4 bases, leaving 6 bases not matched to a gene. Per germline, CDR1 MNHNY and CDR2 SVGAGI (reference sequence). CDR3 length equals 14 residues. Here the CDR3 DNA reads TGTGCCAGCCTGGGACAGGGAAGAGGAAACACCATATATTTT. It specifies CASLGQGRGNTIYF.

In its sample, this clonotype was seen once. The V call is TRBV20-1, the J call TRBJ2-7; tentative D call: TRBD2 (6 bases). Germline V gene lookup returns CDR1 DFQATT and CDR2 SNEGSKA (reference sequence). V gave up 0 bases and J gave up 7 bases, with 19 bases separating them. The CDR3 spans 15 residues. The CDR3 bases are TGCAGTGCTAGAGATGAATCGCGGGGTTTTAATGAGCAGTACTTC. Translation: CSARDESRGFNEQYF.

This sequence joins TRBV5-1 and TRBJ2-1, with D possibly TRBD1 on 6 matching bases. With the DNA end fitting TRBJ2-7 better, the J assignment may be wrong. Looked up from germline, CDR1 is SGHRS and CDR2 is YFSETQ. The CDR3 runs to 16 residues. This chain's CDR3 is CASSSALQGPYNEQYF. DNA of the CDR3: TGCGCCAGCAGCTCGGCCTTACAGGGTCCCTACAATGAGCAGTACTTC.

The chain is built from TRBV7-2 and TRBJ1-1; no reliable D call. This CDR3 comprises 13 residues. The V gene's germline CDR1 is SGHTA and CDR2 FQGNSA. The V and J ends lost 4 bases and 3 bases respectively, with 9 bases between them. CDR3 coding DNA: TGTGCCAGCAGCTCCCGGGCCGACACTGAAGCTTTCTTT. Residues: CASSSRADTEAFF. Looking up the rest from reference TRBV7-2 and TRBJ1-1 gives the full variable domain: GAGVSQSPSNKVTEKGKDVELRCDPISGHTALYWYRQSLGQGLEFLIYFQGNSAPDKSGLPSDRFSAERTGGSVSTLTIQRTQQEDSAVYLCASSSRADTEAFFGQGTRLTVV.

In its sample, this clonotype was seen a few times. The V call is TRBV29-1, the J call TRBJ2-1; TRBD2 matches 7 bases. V was clipped by 3 bases and J by 3 bases; unmatched bases: 2. The length of the CDR3 is 13 residues. Germline CDR1 reads SQVTM; CDR2 reads ANQGSEA. In nucleotides, the CDR3 is TGCAGCGTTGAGGGGACTATCTACAATGAGCAGTTCTTC. Amino acids: CSVEGTIYNEQFF.

This clonotype appeared a few times. The gene calls are TRBV6-5 and TRBJ2-7, with unresolved D. The germline V and J ends were trimmed by 6 bases and 2 bases, with 8 bases remaining between them. The CDR3 has 12 residues. Per the germline V gene, CDR1 is MNHEY and CDR2 is SVGAGI. The DNA for the CDR3 is TGTGCCAGCAGACCCAGTCCCTACGAGCAGTACTTC. Its translation is CASRPSPYEQYF.

V and J are TRBV24-1 and TRBJ2-1; D tentatively fits TRBD1 or TRBD2 (5 bases each). Deletions cut 5 bases from V and 6 bases from J, with 7 bases between. Germline CDR1 and CDR2: KGHDR and SFDVKD. This CDR3 spans 12 amino acids. CDR3 DNA: TGTGCCACCAGTGCCGGGGCCAATGAGCAGTTCTTC. This translates into CATSAGANEQFF.

The chain uses TRBV5-1 and TRBJ1-2; TRBD1 agrees at 9 bases. Trimming took 4 bases from V and 7 from J; bases not matched to a gene: 8. The germline CDR1 and CDR2 sequences are SGHRS and YFSETQ. The CDR3 spans 14 residues. This CDR3 is CASSPTGQGGGYTF. The DNA for the CDR3 is TGCGCCAGCAGCCCTACGGGACAGGGAGGTGGCTACACCTTC.

This clonotype was detected only a few times. This chain connects TRBV20-1 to TRBJ2-5; D is unclear. The CDR3 loop spans 13 amino acids. Per the germline V gene, CDR1 is DFQATT and CDR2 is SNEGSKA (reference sequence). V shed 7 bases and J shed 4 bases, with 16 bases lying between them. The CDR3 DNA is TGCAGTGTGGGGTGGGATTGGGGAGAGACCCAGTACTTC. It encodes CSVGWDWGETQYF.

This clonotype has only one observation. V and J are TRBV4-3 and TRBJ2-7; TRBD2 aligns across 10 bases. The J segment lost 2 bases and the V segment lost 2 bases, leaving 6 bases of the junction unmatched. This CDR3 is built from 16 residues. Germline V gene lookup returns CDR1 LGHNA and CDR2 YSLEER. The CDR3 spells CASSQSPSGRAYEQYF. CDR3 coding DNA: TGCGCCAGCAGCCAATCTCCCAGCGGGAGGGCCTACGAGCAGTACTTC.

This chain links TRBV7-9 with TRBJ2-3; D remains ambiguous. Trimming removed 2 bases from V and 2 bases from J, with 11 bases in between. This CDR3 spans 15 amino acids. CDR1 is SEHNR and CDR2 is FQNEAQ in the germline V gene (reference sequence). In DNA, the CDR3 is TGTGCCAGCAGCTTATTGAACGCCCCCACAGATACGCAGTATTTT. Translated, it gives CASSLLNAPTDTQYF.

Ten or more counts support this clonotype. This sequence joins TRBV20-1 and TRBJ2-4; the match to TRBD2 covers 12 bases. With 1 base clipped from V and 9 bases from J, the junction kept 7 bases outside the gene matches. The CDR3 runs 15 residues. Germline V gives CDR1 DFQATT, CDR2 SNEGSKA (reference sequence). DNA of the CDR3: TGCAGTGCTAGAGGGACTAGCGGGGTTAAGGTCATTCAGTACTTC. Translated: CSARGTSGVKVIQYF.

V is TRBV6-6 and J is TRBJ1-1; possibly TRBD1 for D (6 bases). This CDR3 has 16 amino acids. V was trimmed by 2 bases and J by 5 bases, leaving 18 bases between them. Germline V gene lookup returns CDR1 MNHNY and CDR2 SVGAGI (reference sequence). The CDR3 spells CASSYPEGVGGTEAFF. CDR3 sequence (DNA): TGTGCCAGCAGTTACCCTGAGGGGGTTGGAGGGACTGAAGCTTTCTTT.

This chain links TRBV6-2 or TRBV6-3 with TRBJ1-5, with TRBD1 matching over 9 bases. Germline V gene sequence: CDR1 MNHEY, CDR2 SVGEGT. The CDR3 length is 15 residues. V shed 6 bases, J shed 2 bases, and the junction held 5 bases outside the gene matches. The CDR3 DNA sequence: TGTGCCAGCAGCAACGGGGACAGGGGCAATCAGCCCCAGCATTTT. This encodes CASSNGDRGNQPQHF.